This is a list of T cell receptor beta chains from one sample in a study of shared clonotypes between healthy human individuals. Libraries were prepared by immunoSEQ multiplex PCR; TCRdb keeps only in-frame clonotypes and omits some of them. This repertoire shows 2 million to 2.5 million clones, about 92% found once; its top ten account for 1.5% to 2%. The source material was naive CD8+ T cells from PBMCs. Every receptor here comes from a man between 18 and 35 years old in good health. Some clones in this sample may be carry-over from other donors' samples. Each CDR3 is given with its conserved first and last residue. Clone size is shown for a subset of rows, as once, few, many or a class of expanded clone.

J gene	clone size	V gene	CDR3 protein
TRBJ1-2	NA	TRBV4-1	CASSQDDRRRTNYGYTF
TRBJ2-7	NA	TRBV28	CASRFEGAGGSYEQYF
TRBJ1-5	NA	TRBV30	CAWRGPSNQPQHF
TRBJ2-5	NA	TRBV7-6	CASRGETQYF
TRBJ2-7	NA	TRBV6-5	CASSYGGRAGEQYF
TRBJ2-1	NA	TRBV4-3	CASSQNSRGTYNEQFF
TRBJ2-1	NA	TRBV11-2	CASSFFEGLPYPNEQFF
TRBJ2-7	NA	TRBV10-2	CASSEGGLAGARQYF
TRBJ2-1	NA	TRBV5-1	CASSHQAGPYNEQFF
TRBJ2-2	NA	TRBV15	CATKPRTGELFF
TRBJ1-5	NA	TRBV4-1	CASSLSAGISNQPQHF
TRBJ2-7	once	TRBV5-8	CASSLGTGGESYEQYF
TRBJ1-2	NA	TRBV19	CASNTRDKYGYTF
TRBJ2-7	NA	TRBV7-2	CASSLAGGRTYEQYF
TRBJ2-1	NA	TRBV18	CASSPPGLAGVYNEQFF
TRBJ1-3	NA	TRBV7-3	CASSTTGSGNTIYF
TRBJ2-3	NA	TRBV10-3	CAISDILAGGPDTQYF
TRBJ1-2	NA	TRBV7-9	CAGSLIKRHNNYGYTF
TRBJ2-1	NA	TRBV27	CASVRFGGPQNNEQFF
TRBJ2-5	NA	TRBV10-2	CASRPSGNKTQYF
TRBJ2-3	NA	TRBV28	CASSLTSGTADTQYF
TRBJ2-7	NA	TRBV28	CASSLYEFYEQYF
TRBJ2-7	NA	TRBV25-1	CASSGRDGAYEQYF
TRBJ2-3	once	TRBV9	CASSVGGPGADTQYF
TRBJ1-1	NA	TRBV13	CASRGPGEQPEAFF
TRBJ1-4	NA	TRBV4-1	CASSHRDSEKLFF
TRBJ2-2	NA	TRBV7-9	CASSPFLRGVSDTGELFF
TRBJ2-3	NA	TRBV28	CASSLGDSSTDTQYF
TRBJ2-7	NA	TRBV6-5	CASSYPRGGRYEQYF
TRBJ2-5	NA	TRBV27	CASQRGQGPQETQYF
TRBJ2-1	NA	TRBV28	CASSFGGGFNNEQFF
TRBJ1-1	NA	TRBV5-1	CASSYQFLYTEAFF
TRBJ2-7	NA	TRBV4-2	CASSDTGGLSYEQYF
TRBJ2-7	once	TRBV7-9	CASSLTVLPLGEQYF
TRBJ1-2	once	TRBV11-2	CASSYRERDYGYTF
TRBJ2-1	once	TRBV6-6	CASSYGGSSYNEQFF
TRBJ1-1	NA	TRBV5-6	CASSGWNTEAFF
TRBJ2-2	NA	TRBV7-2	CASSLTASAGELFF
TRBJ2-1	NA	TRBV7-2	CASSPQVGEQFF
TRBJ1-1	NA	TRBV9	CASSAGRTRGPNTEAFF
TRBJ2-7	NA	TRBV27	CASSSLTYEQYF
TRBJ2-5	NA	TRBV7-6	CASSYQTSGGETQYF
TRBJ2-1	NA	TRBV11-2	CASSHRGDGSYNEQFF
TRBJ2-7	NA	TRBV7-9	CASSRDSVTYEQYF
TRBJ2-2	NA	TRBV9	CASSVDDRGPTGELFF